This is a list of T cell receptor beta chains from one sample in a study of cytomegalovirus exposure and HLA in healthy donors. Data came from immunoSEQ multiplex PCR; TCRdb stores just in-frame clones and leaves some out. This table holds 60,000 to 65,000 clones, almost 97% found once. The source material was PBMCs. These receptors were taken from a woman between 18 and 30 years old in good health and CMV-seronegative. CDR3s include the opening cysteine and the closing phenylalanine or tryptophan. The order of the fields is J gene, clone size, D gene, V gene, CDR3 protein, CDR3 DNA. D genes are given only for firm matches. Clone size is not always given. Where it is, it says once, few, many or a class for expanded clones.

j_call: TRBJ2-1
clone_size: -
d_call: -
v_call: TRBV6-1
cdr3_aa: CASSALQGGYNEQFF
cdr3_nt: TGTGCCAGCAGTGCTTTGCAGGGAGGATACAATGAGCAGTTCTTC

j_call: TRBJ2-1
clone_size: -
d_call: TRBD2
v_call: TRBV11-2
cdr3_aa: CASSLVGTSGGVAKFF
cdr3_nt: TGTGCCAGCAGCTTAGTCGGGACTAGCGGGGGGGTTGCGAAGTTCTTC

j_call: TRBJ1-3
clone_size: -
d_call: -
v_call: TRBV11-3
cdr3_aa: CASSLGLGAGNTIYF
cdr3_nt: TGTGCCAGCAGCTTAGGGTTGGGAGCTGGAAACACCATATATTTT

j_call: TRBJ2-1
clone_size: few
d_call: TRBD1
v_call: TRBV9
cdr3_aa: CASSGGEDRSPSYNEQFF
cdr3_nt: TGTGCCAGCAGCGGGGGTGAGGACAGGAGTCCCTCCTACAATGAGCAGTTCTTC

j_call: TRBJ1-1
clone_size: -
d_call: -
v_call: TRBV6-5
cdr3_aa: CASSYRWWAGTEAFF
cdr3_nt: TGTGCCAGCAGTTACCGCTGGTGGGCTGGGACTGAAGCTTTCTTT

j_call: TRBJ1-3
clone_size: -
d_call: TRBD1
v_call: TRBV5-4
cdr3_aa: CASSSTGTGQGNTIYF
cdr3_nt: TGTGCCAGCAGCTCGACCGGGACAGGGCAGGGAAACACCATATATTTT

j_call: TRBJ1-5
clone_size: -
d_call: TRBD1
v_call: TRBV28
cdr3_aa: CASSLDGTGGHF
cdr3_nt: TGTGCCAGCAGTTTAGACGGGACAGGTGGGCATTTT

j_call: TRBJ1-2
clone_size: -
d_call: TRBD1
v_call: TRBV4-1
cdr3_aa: CASSQGAGQGYGYTF
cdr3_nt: TGCGCCAGCAGCCAAGGCGCGGGACAGGGCTATGGCTACACCTTC

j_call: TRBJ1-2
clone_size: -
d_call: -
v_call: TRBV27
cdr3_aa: CASGGVGGYTF
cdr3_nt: TGTGCCAGCGGGGGGGTCGGGGGCTACACCTTC

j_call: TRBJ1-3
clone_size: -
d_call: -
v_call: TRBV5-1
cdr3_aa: CASSLSTPPGNTIYF
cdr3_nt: TGCGCCAGCAGCTTGAGCACTCCCCCTGGAAACACCATATATTTT

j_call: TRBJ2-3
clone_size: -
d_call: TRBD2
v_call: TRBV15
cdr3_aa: CATSREGGLPLDTQYF
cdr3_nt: TGTGCCACCAGCAGAGAGGGGGGACTACCTCTGGATACGCAGTATTTT

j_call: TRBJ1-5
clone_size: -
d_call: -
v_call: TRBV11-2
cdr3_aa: CASSPGWGRQPQHF
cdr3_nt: TGTGCCAGCAGCCCGGGGTGGGGTCGACAGCCCCAGCATTTT

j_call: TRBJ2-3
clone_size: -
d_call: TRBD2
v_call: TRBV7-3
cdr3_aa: CASSRRAGGTDTQYF
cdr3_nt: TGTGCCAGCAGCCGGAGGGCGGGGGGGACAGATACGCAGTATTTT

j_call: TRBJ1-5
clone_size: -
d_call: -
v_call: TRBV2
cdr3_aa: CASSERGGRQHF
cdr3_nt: TGTGCCAGCAGTGAACGGGGTGGCCGCCAGCATTTT

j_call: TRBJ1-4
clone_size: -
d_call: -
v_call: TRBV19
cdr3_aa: CASSRRATNEKLFF
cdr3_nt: TGTGCCAGTAGTAGGAGGGCCACTAATGAAAAACTGTTTTTT

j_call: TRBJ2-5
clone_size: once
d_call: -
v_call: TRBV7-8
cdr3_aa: CASTTPGGETQYF
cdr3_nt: TGTGCCAGCACCACCCCAGGGGGGGAGACCCAGTACTTC

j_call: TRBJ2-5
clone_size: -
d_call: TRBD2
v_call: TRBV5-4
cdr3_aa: CASSWGTSGQETQYF
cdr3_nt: TGTGCCAGCAGCTGGGGGACTAGCGGGCAAGAGACCCAGTACTTC

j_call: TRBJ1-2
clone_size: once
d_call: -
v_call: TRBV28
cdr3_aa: CASSLSGVYGYTF
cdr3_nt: TGTGCCAGCAGTTTATCGGGAGTCTATGGCTACACCTTC

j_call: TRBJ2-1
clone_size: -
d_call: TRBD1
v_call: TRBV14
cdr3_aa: CASSQRTGLFHHEQFF
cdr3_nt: TGTGCCAGCAGCCAACGGACAGGGTTATTTCACCATGAGCAGTTCTTC

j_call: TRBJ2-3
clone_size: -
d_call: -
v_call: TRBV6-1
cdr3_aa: CASNSYTDTQYF
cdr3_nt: TGTGCCAGCAACAGTTACACAGATACGCAGTATTTT

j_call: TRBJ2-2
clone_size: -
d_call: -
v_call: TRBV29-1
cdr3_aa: CSVELGPGAGELFF
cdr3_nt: TGCAGCGTTGAATTGGGGCCTGGGGCCGGGGAGCTGTTTTTT

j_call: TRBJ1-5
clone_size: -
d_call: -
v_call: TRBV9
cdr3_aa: CASSVGLTDQPQHF
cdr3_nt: TGTGCCAGCAGCGTGGGCCTGACGGATCAGCCCCAGCATTTT

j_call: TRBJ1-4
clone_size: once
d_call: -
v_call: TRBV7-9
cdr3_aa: CASSLGAGNNEKLFF
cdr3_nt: TGTGCCAGCAGCTTAGGGGCAGGGAATAATGAAAAACTGTTTTTT

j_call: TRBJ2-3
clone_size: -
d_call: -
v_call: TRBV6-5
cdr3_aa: CASMKGSTDTQYF
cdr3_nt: TGTGCCAGCATGAAGGGGAGCACAGATACGCAGTATTTT

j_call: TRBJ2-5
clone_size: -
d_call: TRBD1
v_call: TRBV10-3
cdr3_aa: CAIGQGPSQETQYF
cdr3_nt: TGTGCCATCGGACAGGGGCCATCCCAAGAGACCCAGTACTTC

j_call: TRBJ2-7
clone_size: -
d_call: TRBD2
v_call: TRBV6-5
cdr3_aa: CASSYVVAGPGEQYF
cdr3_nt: TGTGCCAGCAGTTACGTGGTAGCGGGCCCGGGCGAGCAGTACTTC